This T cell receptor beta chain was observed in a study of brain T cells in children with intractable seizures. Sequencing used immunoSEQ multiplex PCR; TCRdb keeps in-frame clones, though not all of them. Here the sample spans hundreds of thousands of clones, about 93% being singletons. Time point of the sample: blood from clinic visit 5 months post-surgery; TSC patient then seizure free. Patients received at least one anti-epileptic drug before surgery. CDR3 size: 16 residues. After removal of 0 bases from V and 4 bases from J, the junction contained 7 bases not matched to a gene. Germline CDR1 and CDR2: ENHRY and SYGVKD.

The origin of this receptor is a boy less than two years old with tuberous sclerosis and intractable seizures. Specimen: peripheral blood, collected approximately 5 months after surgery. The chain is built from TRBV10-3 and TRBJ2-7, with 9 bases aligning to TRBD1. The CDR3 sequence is CAISESLGQGAYEQYF. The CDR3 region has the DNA TGTGCCATCAGTGAGTCGTTGGGACAGGGTGCGTACGAGCAGTACTTC.